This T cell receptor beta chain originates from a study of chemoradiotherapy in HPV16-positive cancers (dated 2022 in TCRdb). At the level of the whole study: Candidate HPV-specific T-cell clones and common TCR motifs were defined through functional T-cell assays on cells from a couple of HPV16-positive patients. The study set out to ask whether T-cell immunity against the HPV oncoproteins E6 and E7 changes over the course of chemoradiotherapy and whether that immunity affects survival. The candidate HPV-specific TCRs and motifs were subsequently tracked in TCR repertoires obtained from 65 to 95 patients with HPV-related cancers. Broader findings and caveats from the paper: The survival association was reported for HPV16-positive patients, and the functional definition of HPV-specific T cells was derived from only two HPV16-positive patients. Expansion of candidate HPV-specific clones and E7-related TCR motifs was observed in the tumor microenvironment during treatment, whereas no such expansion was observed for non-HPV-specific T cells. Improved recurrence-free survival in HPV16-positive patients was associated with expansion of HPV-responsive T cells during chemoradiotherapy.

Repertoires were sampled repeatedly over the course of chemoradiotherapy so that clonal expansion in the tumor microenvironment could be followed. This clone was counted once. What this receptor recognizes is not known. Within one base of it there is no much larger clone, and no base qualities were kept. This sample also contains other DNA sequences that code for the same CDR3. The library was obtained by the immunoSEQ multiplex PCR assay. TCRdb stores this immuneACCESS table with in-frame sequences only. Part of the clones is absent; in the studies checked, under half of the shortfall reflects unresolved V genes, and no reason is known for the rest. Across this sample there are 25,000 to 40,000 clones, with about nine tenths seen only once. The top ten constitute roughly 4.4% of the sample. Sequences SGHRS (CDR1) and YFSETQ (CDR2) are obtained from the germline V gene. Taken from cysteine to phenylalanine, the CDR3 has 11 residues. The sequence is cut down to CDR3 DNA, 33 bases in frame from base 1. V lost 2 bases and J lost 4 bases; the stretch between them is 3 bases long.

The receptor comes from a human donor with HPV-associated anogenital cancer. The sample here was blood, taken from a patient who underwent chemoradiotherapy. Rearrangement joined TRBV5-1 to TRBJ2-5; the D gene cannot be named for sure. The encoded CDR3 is CASSFGETQYF. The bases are TGCGCCAGCAGCTTCGGAGAGACCCAGTACTTC.